The next 7 T cell receptor beta chains were all read from a single sample in a study of T cell clonotyping in hematopoietic cell transplantation. Here immunoSEQ multiplex PCR was the method, and the copy in TCRdb shows in-frame clones only, minus some. The sample includes about 36,000 clones, 80% to 90% of them seen just once. Material for sequencing was peripheral blood mononuclear cells. These receptors were taken from a woman in her thirties or forties in good health. Some clones in this sample may be carry-over from other donors' samples.

The chain uses TRBV5-1 and TRBJ1-1, with D possibly being TRBD1 (5 bases). The ends were cut back, 4 bases at V and 8 bases at J, with 15 bases in the middle. Germline V gene sequence: CDR1 SGHRS, CDR2 YFSETQ. The CDR3 is 13 residues long. CDR3: CASSLQERDEAFF. CDR3 DNA: TGCGCCAGCAGCCTACAGGAGAGGGACGAAGCTTTCTTT.

The rearrangement uses TRBV7-2 and TRBJ1-1; 7 nucleotides match TRBD1. The CDR3 extends over 12 amino acids. Germline CDR1 and CDR2: SGHTA and FQGNSA. The J segment lost 7 bases and the V segment lost 5 bases, leaving 4 bases of the junction unmatched. CDR3: CASSLGDSEAFF. The CDR3 DNA reads as TGTGCCAGCAGCCTAGGGGACAGTGAAGCTTTCTTT.

The J gene is TRBJ1-1, the V gene TRBV19, with D possibly TRBD1 on 6 matching bases. The CDR3 loop spans 14 amino acids. The germline V and J ends were trimmed by 7 bases and 1 base, with 13 bases remaining between them. Per the germline V gene, CDR1 is LNHDA and CDR2 is SQIVND (reference sequence). CDR3 in DNA: TGTGCCAGTATCACCCGCAGGGGGAACACTGAAGCTTTCTTT. It codes for CASITRRGNTEAFF.

This sequence joins TRBV19 and TRBJ2-5; 7 positions match TRBD2. J gave up 4 bases and V 7 bases, and 3 bases lay outside the gene matches. In germline, CDR1 is LNHDA, CDR2 SQIVND (reference sequence). The CDR3 length is 12 residues. CDR3 amino acids: CASNSGGETQYF. CDR3 in DNA: TGTGCCAGTAACTCGGGAGGAGAGACCCAGTACTTC.

In this sample, this clone turned up a few times. The chain links TRBV28 to TRBJ1-2; unclear D gene. CDR1 is MDHEN, CDR2 SYDVKM, per germline. Trimming shortened V by 10 bases and J by 5 bases, and 14 bases separated the two germline ends. This CDR3 comprises 12 residues. The CDR3, as DNA: TGTGCCACCCAGTTCTCCCAATATGGCTACACCTTC. This sequence encodes CATQFSQYGYTF.

The chain uses TRBV5-1 and TRBJ2-5; 10 positions match TRBD2. Germline values: CDR1 SGHRS, CDR2 YFSETQ. V gave up 1 base and J gave up 4 bases; unmatched junction bases: 7. The CDR3 covers 16 residues. In nucleotides, the CDR3 is TGCGCCAGCAGCTTGTCTCTAGCGGGAGACGCAGAGACCCAGTACTTC. As protein: CASSLSLAGDAETQYF.

The V call is TRBV2, the J call TRBJ2-7; possible D gene TRBD2, 5 bases. The CDR3 runs 13 residues. Trimming took 8 bases from V and 3 from J, leaving 14 bases between them. The germline V gene encodes CDR1 SNHLY and CDR2 FYNNEI. The CDR3 DNA reads TGTGCCAGCCTGGGGAGCGGCTTCTACGAGCAGTACTTC. Translated: CASLGSGFYEQYF.